This T cell receptor (beta chain) came from a study of T cells in Graves' hyperthyroidism and ophthalmopathy. General study results and limits: Most thyroid clonotypes expanded above 0.001 appeared in blood too.

The patients, who ranged from 18 to 65 in age, presented with newly diagnosed hyperthyroidism lasting under 2 months. In regard to this clonotype: The antigen is not known.

From germline, CDR1 is DFQATT and CDR2 SNEGSKA (reference sequence). The CDR3 is 12 amino acids. Trimming took 4 bases from V and 5 from J, leaving 10 bases between them. Researchers amplified the TCR beta CDR3 regions from RNA transcripts. A set of HTBI primers served as the primers for a first-round RT-PCR of the TCR CDR3. MiXCR, run by TCRdb on the multiplex PCR reads, gives a single entry per CDR3 protein. The data hold fewer than 400,000 distinct CDR3 sequences, with 25% observed a single time. V and J are TRBV20-1 and TRBJ2-3, with D possibly TRBD1 on 6 matching bases. This TCR was sampled from a man aged 50 to 59 with Graves' hyperthyroidism. Specimen: blood. The CDR3 nucleotides are TGCAGTGCTACACAGGGAATAGATACGCAGTATTTT. Residues: CSATQGIDTQYF.